This T cell receptor beta chain is drawn from a study of T cell responses to AZD1222 COVID-19 vaccine. Study-level points and caveats: Spike-spanning, vaccine-associated CD4 TCRs were dominant at 160-218 and 743-854.

About this clone itself: Its matching antigen is unknown.

The repertoire was sequenced with immunoSEQ multiplex PCR; TCRdb's copy has only in-frame clones and lacks some. The sample holds over 100,000 clones, roughly 86% seen once. From germline, CDR1 is KGHSH and CDR2 LQKENI. Trimming took 5 bases from V and 0 from J; bases not matched to a gene: 7. The CDR3 extends over 16 amino acids. The TCR was taken from an adult who received the MenACWY meningococcal vaccine as a control. The sequenced sample was peripheral blood, obtained 28 days after the second dose of the MenACWY control vaccine. This chain connects TRBV18 to TRBJ1-3; 7 bases align to TRBD1. The CDR3 loop is CASSSGQRSSGNTIYF. CDR3 DNA sequence: TGTGCCAGCTCATCGGGACAGCGGAGCTCTGGAAACACCATATATTTT.